This TCR beta chain was identified in a study of blood T cell repertoires in COVID-19 (dated by TCRdb to 2020 to 2021). With respect to the entire study: The collaborator samples originated in the United States, Italy and Spain and spanned the acute and convalescent phases of COVID-19. The prospective study material was composed of cDNA or gDNA derived from T cells, B-cell-depleted T cells, or PBMCs. Subjects who had been exposed to COVID-19, were actively infected with it, or had recovered from it provided the deeply sampled blood TCRbeta repertoires that made up the dataset. The repertoires were released in a freely available public database intended as a resource for research on the immune response to SARS-CoV-2. The samples were drawn from the first 160 participants of the ongoing ImmuneRACE study and from 1,254 subjects provided by 6 global collaborators. The sample metadata nearly always contained a de-identified subject ID, COVID-19 status, age in years and sex. Where HLA class I and class II types were available, the types were taken from metadata supplied by the sample provider, not from assay-based typing. Here is what the overall study found, with its caveats: Clinical and demographic metadata were provided uncurated, with the amount varying by source and participant.

The collaborating institutions used their own protocols to collect whole blood in K2EDTA tubes. Collaborator samples were shipped for TCRbeta analysis as frozen whole blood, isolated PBMCs, or DNA extracted from either sample type. The CDR3 goes from the cysteine to the phenylalanine over 12 residues. The only DNA kept is the CDR3, 36 bases in frame from the first base. CDR1 SGHDT and CDR2 YYEEEE are derived from the germline V gene. V is reduced by 2 bases and J by 8 bases, leaving a spacing of 8 bases between them. Remarks on this clone: It lacks a known antigen. No quality values exist for individual bases; no much larger clone is one base distant.

The immunoSEQ Assay, a bias-controlled multiplex PCR, was used to amplify TCRbeta CDR3 regions from genomic DNA. The paper's processing steps were these. The number of nucleated cells in each sample was estimated from the amplification of reference gene primers within the assay. Sequence reads were collapsed and filtered to measure the absolute abundance of every unique TCRbeta CDR3 rearrangement. Productive Simpson clonality was computed per sample as the square root of Simpson's diversity index over productive rearrangements. As stored in TCRdb, this immuneACCESS dataset retains in-frame rearrangements with V and J assigned. A fraction of the clones does not appear; measured against another copy, unresolved V genes explain less than half of the discrepancy, and the remainder lacks a known reason. That table gives V, J and clone size, and the DNA gave D and trimming. For this sample there are over 200,000 clones; about 83% appear just once. The ten top clones hold 4.5% to 6.5% of the sample.

This receptor chain uses TRBV5-6 and TRBJ2-1; confidence is insufficient to name the D gene. The sample comprised peripheral blood. This sequence originates from a man aged 80 or over with acute or convalescent COVID-19. The CDR3 in this case is CASSFSVDEQFF. The DNA is as follows: TGTGCCAGCAGCTTCTCGGTGGATGAGCAGTTCTTC.